The 21 T cell receptor beta chains given below trace back to one sample, sequenced in a study of T cell responses to AZD1222 COVID-19 vaccine. Data came from immunoSEQ multiplex PCR; TCRdb stores just in-frame clones and leaves some out. Among fewer than 120,000 clones, over 75% were seen once, and the ten largest hold 4.6%. The specimen comprised peripheral blood, sampled on day 0 of AZD1222 vaccination. Receptors were obtained from an adult in good health.

V gene TRBV5-1 combines with J gene TRBJ2-7, with D unresolved. Germline V lookup: CDR1 SGHRS, CDR2 YFSETQ. The CDR3 sequence is 14 residues long. The V end lost 4 bases, the J end lost 0 bases, and 11 bases lay between the germline ends. The CDR3, as DNA: TGCGCCAGCAGCGCCGGGCCCAACTCCTACGAGCAGTACTTC. Its protein is CASSAGPNSYEQYF. Together with reference TRBV5-1 and TRBJ2-7, the CDR3 gives the full variable domain: KAGVTQTPRYLIKTRGQQVTLSCSPISGHRSVSWYQQTPGQGLQFLFEYFSETQRNKGNFPGRFSGRQFSNSRSEMNVSTLELGDSALYLCASSAGPNSYEQYFGPGTRLTVT.

This sequence joins TRBV2 and TRBJ2-2; D call uncertain. The germline V gene has CDR1 SNHLY and CDR2 FYNNEI. This CDR3 is built from 12 residues. Trimming took off 6 bases at V and 7 bases at J, with 9 bases between the two ends. The CDR3 loop reads CASRLEIGELFF. The CDR3 nucleotides are TGTGCCAGCAGGTTAGAGATCGGGGAGCTGTTTTTT.

This clone was detected once. The chain couples TRBV7-8 to TRBJ2-5; possible D gene TRBD2, 8 bases. The germline V gene encodes CDR1 SGHVS and CDR2 FQNEAQ. This CDR3 has 16 amino acids. V was clipped by 5 bases and J by 2 bases, with 18 bases between them. CDR3 DNA: TGTGCCAGCAGCCAGGGGGTAGCGGGACGACAAGAGACCCAGTACTTC. This codes for CASSQGVAGRQETQYF. Drawing the rest from reference TRBV7-8 and TRBJ2-5, the complete variable domain is GAGVSQSPRYKVAKRGQDVALRCDPISGHVSLFWYQQALGQGPEFLTYFQNEAQLDKSGLPSDRFFAERPEGSVSTLKIQRTQQEDSAVYLCASSQGVAGRQETQYFGPGTRLLVL.

The genes are TRBV7-3 and TRBJ2-2; D uncertain. Trimming took off 2 bases at V and 6 bases at J, with 10 bases between the two ends. Per germline, CDR1 SGHTA and CDR2 FQGTGA. This CDR3 is 14 amino acids long. The DNA for the CDR3 is TGTGCCAGCAGCTTAGGGTTGGGTTCCGGGGAGCTGTTTTTT. This sequence encodes CASSLGLGSGELFF.

This clone has only one observation. The chain joins TRBV25-1 to TRBJ2-3, with D tentatively TRBD1 or TRBD2 (5 bases each). From germline, CDR1 is MGHDK and CDR2 SYGVNS. Trimming stripped 4 bases from V and 5 bases from J, with 19 bases between. The CDR3 length is 16 residues. CDR3 sequence (DNA): TGTGCCAGCAGTGCCCCCCTAGGACAAGGAGGAGATACGCAGTATTTT. The encoded protein is CASSAPLGQGGDTQYF.

The chain recombines TRBV4-3 with TRBJ1-6; possible D gene TRBD1, 6 bases. V was shortened by 1 base and J by 7 bases, with 11 bases between the two germline ends. Germline V lookup: CDR1 LGHNA, CDR2 YSLEER. The length of the CDR3 is 15 residues. The CDR3: CASSQVGQLNSPLHF. Here the CDR3 DNA reads TGCGCCAGCAGCCAAGTGGGACAACTGAATTCACCCCTCCACTTT.

The V call is TRBV19, the J call TRBJ2-3; D not certain. V shed 1 base and J shed 0 bases, with 11 bases lying between them. Germline assignment: CDR1 LNHDA and CDR2 SQIVND (reference sequence). CDR3 length: 16 residues. CDR3: CASSIGLSISTDTQYF. The CDR3 nucleotides read TGTGCCAGTAGTATAGGTCTCTCTATTAGCACAGATACGCAGTATTTT.

At least ten counts were recorded for this clone. The chain couples TRBV11-2 to TRBJ2-7; tentative D call: TRBD1 (6 bases). Germline CDR1 reads SGHAT; CDR2 reads FQNNGV. The CDR3 contains 13 residues. The V gene lost 5 bases and the J gene lost 3 bases, with 11 bases spanning the gap. CDR3 sequence reads: CASSPTGNYEQYF. Written as DNA, the CDR3 is TGTGCCAGCAGCCCCACAGGGAACTACGAGCAGTACTTC. Filled out from reference TRBV11-2 and TRBJ2-7, the complete variable domain reads EAGVAQSPRYKIIEKRQSVAFWCNPISGHATLYWYQQILGQGPKLLIQFQNNGVVDDSQLPKDRFSAERLKGVDSTLKIQPAKLEDSAVYLCASSPTGNYEQYFGPGTRLTVT.

This clone was detected once. The chain employs TRBV7-2 and TRBJ1-2; D is uncertain. The length of the CDR3 is 13 residues. Trimming pared 4 bases from V and 8 bases from J, leaving 14 bases between. Germline-derived CDR1 and CDR2 are SGHTA and FQGNSA. The CDR3 is CASSSSGPEGYTF. CDR3 coding DNA: TGTGCCAGCAGCTCCTCCGGGCCGGAGGGCTACACCTTC.

V gene TRBV7-3 combines with J gene TRBJ2-3; D is ambiguous. Per the germline V gene, CDR1 is SGHTA and CDR2 is FQGTGA. This CDR3 spans 14 amino acids. The V end was cut by 2 bases, the J end by 0 bases, with 6 bases between. The CDR3 protein is CASSLVASTDTQYF. The CDR3 DNA reads TGTGCCAGCAGCTTAGTGGCTAGCACAGATACGCAGTATTTT.

This clone appeared a few times. The chain recombines TRBV28 with TRBJ1-4; D possibly corresponds to TRBD1 (5 bases). CDR3 size: 13 residues. Trimming pared 3 bases from V and 8 bases from J, leaving 10 bases between. Germline-derived CDR1 and CDR2 are MDHEN and SYDVKM. CDR3 in DNA: TGTGCCAGCAGTTTGGGGGGGGAGGAAAAACTGTTTTTT. This translates into CASSLGGEEKLFF.

The J gene is TRBJ1-3, the V gene TRBV30, with D hard to call. V lost 2 bases, J lost 7 bases, and 12 bases lay in between. From germline, CDR1 is GTSNPN and CDR2 SVGIG (reference sequence). The CDR3 spans 13 residues. The CDR3 DNA reads as TGTGCCTGGAGTTATGATGAGGGCAACACCATATATTTT. Translating gives CAWSYDEGNTIYF.

This chain joins TRBV7-2 and TRBJ2-1, with 10 bases fitting TRBD2. The V segment lost 8 bases and the J segment 10 bases; nucleotides outside the gene matches: 8. The germline V gene has CDR1 SGHTA and CDR2 FQGNSA. The CDR3 loop spans 13 amino acids. The CDR3 sequence: CASRGTSVWEQFF. In DNA form, the CDR3 reads TGTGCCAGCCGGGGGACTAGCGTTTGGGAGCAGTTCTTC.

This rearrangement joins TRBV28 to TRBJ2-1; 8 nucleotides line up with TRBD2. Trimming at V came to 2 bases and at J to 4 bases, leaving 4 bases not matched to a gene. Germline lookup yields CDR1 MDHEN and CDR2 SYDVKM. The CDR3 spans 15 residues. CDR3 loop: CASSLDSSGYNEQFF. The DNA of the CDR3 is TGTGCCAGCAGTTTAGACTCTAGCGGGTACAATGAGCAGTTCTTC.

This rearrangement joins TRBV21-1 to TRBJ1-2; the D call of TRBD1 is as the table states it, not checked on the DNA. TRBV21-1 is classified as a pseudogene. CDR3 size: 11 residues. The CDR3 DNA is TGTGCCAGCGCCAGGGTTGATGGCTACACCTTC. Translated, it gives CASARVDGYTF.

This chain uses TRBV9 with TRBJ1-5, with TRBD1 identical over 8 bases. The CDR3 has 15 residues. CDR1 SGDLS and CDR2 YYNGEE come from the germline V gene. The J segment lost 2 bases and the V segment lost 4 bases, leaving 5 bases of the junction unmatched. As DNA, the CDR3 is TGTGCCAGCAGCAAAGGACAGGGAGGCAATCAGCCCCAGCATTTT. It yields the protein CASSKGQGGNQPQHF.

The V call is TRBV21-1, the J call TRBJ1-1; the D call of TRBD1 is as the table states it, not checked on the DNA. TRBV21-1 is a listed pseudogene. CDR3 length: 17 residues. The chain's CDR3 is CASSPYHRRYLNTEAFF. In DNA form, the CDR3 reads TGTGCCAGCAGCCCCTATCACAGGCGTTATTTGAACACTGAAGCTTTCTTT.

The chain is built from TRBV7-2 and TRBJ1-2; D unresolved. Trimming left V 5 bases short and J 8 bases short, with 18 bases between. This CDR3 comprises 14 residues. Germline V gives CDR1 SGHTA, CDR2 FQGNSA. CDR3 protein: CASSANRQDRGYTF. Written as DNA, the CDR3 is TGTGCCAGCAGCGCTAACCGACAAGATAGGGGCTACACCTTC. Variable domain in full (rest from reference TRBV7-2 and TRBJ1-2): GAGVSQSPSNKVTEKGKDVELRCDPISGHTALYWYRQSLGQGLEFLIYFQGNSAPDKSGLPSDRFSAERTGGSVSTLTIQRTQQEDSAVYLCASSANRQDRGYTFGSGTRLTVV.

The V and J genes are TRBV30 and TRBJ1-1; no clear D gene. Trimming took off 8 bases at V and 1 base at J, with 11 bases between the two ends. The CDR3 runs to 12 residues. Germline V gene sequence: CDR1 GTSNPN, CDR2 SVGIG (reference sequence). The CDR3, as DNA: TGTGCCACGATACAGAAGAACACTGAAGCTTTCTTT. It is translated as CATIQKNTEAFF.

This sequence joins TRBV19 and TRBJ2-5, with D possibly matching TRBD1 (6 bases). Trimming stripped 3 bases from V and 5 bases from J, with 13 bases between. Germline lookup yields CDR1 LNHDA and CDR2 SQIVND (reference sequence). The CDR3 totals 14 residues. CDR3: CASSMYGGGETQYF. In DNA, the CDR3 is TGTGCCAGTAGTATGTATGGGGGCGGCGAGACCCAGTACTTC.

The chain carries TRBV15 and TRBJ1-2; 8 bases map to TRBD1. The ends lost 9 bases at V and 3 bases at J; junction bases unmatched: 9. The CDR3 is made up of 14 amino acids. The germline V gene encodes CDR1 LNHNV and CDR2 YYDKDF (reference sequence). The CDR3 DNA follows: TGTGCCACATCTACAGGGGGACTATACTATGGCTACACCTTC. Its translation is CATSTGGLYYGYTF.